The following is a TCR beta chain sequence with its context. Its specificity is not known. The CDR3 consists of 12 residues. Trimming took off 5 bases at V and 11 bases at J, with 15 bases between the two ends. CDR1 is MNHEY and CDR2 is SVGAGI in the germline V gene. The data were taken from a study of cytotoxic CD8 clonotypes in ibrutinib-treated CLL. For the study at large: Investigators reported roughly 25 partial and 2 complete responses; after median around 63 months, around 15 patients remained remitted and some twelve progressed. Study-level findings and limits: Researchers report that baseline clonality outpaced age-matched healthy donors and tracked circulating CD8+ T-cell counts.

The repertoire was sequenced with immunoSEQ multiplex PCR; TCRdb's copy has only in-frame clones and lacks some. This table has more than 85,000 clones, 77% appearing once. The TCR sequence derives from a human donor with chronic lymphocytic leukemia. The material sequenced was PBMCs, taken after 24 months of ibrutinib treatment. This rearrangement joins TRBV6-5 to TRBJ1-1; D might be TRBD1 (6 bases). The CDR3 sequence is CASSSNRVVAFF. The CDR3 DNA reads TGTGCCAGCAGTAGCAACAGGGTGGTCGCTTTCTTT.